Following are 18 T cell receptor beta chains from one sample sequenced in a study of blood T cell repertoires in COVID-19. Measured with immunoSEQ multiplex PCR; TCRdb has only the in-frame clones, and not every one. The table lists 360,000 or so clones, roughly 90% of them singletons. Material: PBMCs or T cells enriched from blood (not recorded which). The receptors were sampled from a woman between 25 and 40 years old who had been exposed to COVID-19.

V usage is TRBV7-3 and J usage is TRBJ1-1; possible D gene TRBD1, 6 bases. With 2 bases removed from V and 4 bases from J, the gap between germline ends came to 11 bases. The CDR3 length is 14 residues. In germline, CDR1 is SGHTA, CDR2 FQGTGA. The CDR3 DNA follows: TGTGCCAGCAGCTTACAGGGGTCGAGCACTGAAGCTTTCTTT. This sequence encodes CASSLQGSSTEAFF.

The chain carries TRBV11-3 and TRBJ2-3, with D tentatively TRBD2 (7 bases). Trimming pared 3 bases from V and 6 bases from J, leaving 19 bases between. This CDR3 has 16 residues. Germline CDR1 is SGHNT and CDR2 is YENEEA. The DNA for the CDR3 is TGTGCCAGCAGCTTTGAGGGAGGGGGAGTCATTGATACGCAGTATTTT. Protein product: CASSFEGGGVIDTQYF.

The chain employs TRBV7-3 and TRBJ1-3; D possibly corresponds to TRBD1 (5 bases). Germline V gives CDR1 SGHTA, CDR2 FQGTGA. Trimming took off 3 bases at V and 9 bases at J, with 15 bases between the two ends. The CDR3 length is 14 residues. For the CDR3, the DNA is TGTGCCAGCAGCTTTGACAGTTCTAGTCGCACCATATATTTT. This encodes CASSFDSSSRTIYF. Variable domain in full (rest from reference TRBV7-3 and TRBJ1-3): GAGVSQTPSNKVTEKGKYVELRCDPISGHTALYWYRQSLGQGPEFLIYFQGTGAADDSGLPNDRFFAVRPEGSVSTLKIQRTERGDSAVYLCASSFDSSSRTIYFGEGSWLTVV.

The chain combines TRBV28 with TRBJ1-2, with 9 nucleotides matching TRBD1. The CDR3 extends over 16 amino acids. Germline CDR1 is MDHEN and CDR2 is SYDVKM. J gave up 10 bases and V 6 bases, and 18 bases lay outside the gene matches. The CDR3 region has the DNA TGTGCCAGCAGCTACAAGTGGAGGACAGGGGCGACGCACTACACCTTC. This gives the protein CASSYKWRTGATHYTF.

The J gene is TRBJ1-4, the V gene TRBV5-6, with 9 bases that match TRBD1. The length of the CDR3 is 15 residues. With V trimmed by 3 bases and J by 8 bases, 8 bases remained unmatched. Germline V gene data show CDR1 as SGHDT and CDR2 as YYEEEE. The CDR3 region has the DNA TGTGCCAGCAGCTCGGTGACCGGGACAGGGGAAAAACTGTTTTTT. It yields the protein CASSSVTGTGEKLFF.

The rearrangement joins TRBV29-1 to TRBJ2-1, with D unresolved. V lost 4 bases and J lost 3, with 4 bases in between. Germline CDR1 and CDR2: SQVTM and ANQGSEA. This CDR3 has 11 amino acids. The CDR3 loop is CSVASYNEQFF. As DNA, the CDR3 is TGCAGCGTTGCCAGCTACAATGAGCAGTTCTTC.

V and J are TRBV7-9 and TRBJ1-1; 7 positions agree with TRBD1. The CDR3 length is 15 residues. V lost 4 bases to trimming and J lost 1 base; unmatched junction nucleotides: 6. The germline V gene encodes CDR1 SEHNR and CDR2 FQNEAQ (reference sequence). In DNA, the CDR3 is TGTGCCAGCAGCTCGACAGGGCAGGGGAACACTGAAGCTTTCTTT. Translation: CASSSTGQGNTEAFF.

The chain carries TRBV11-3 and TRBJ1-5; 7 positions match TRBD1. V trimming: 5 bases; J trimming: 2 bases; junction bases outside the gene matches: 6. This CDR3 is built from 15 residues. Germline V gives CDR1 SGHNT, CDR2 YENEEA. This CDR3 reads CASSPTGDGNQPQHF. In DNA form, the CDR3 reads TGTGCCAGCAGCCCCACAGGGGATGGCAATCAGCCCCAGCATTTT.

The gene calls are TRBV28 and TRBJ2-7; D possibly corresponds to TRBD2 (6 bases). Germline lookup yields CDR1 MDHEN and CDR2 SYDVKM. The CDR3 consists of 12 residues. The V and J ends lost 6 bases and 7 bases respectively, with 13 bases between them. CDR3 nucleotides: TGTGCCAGCAGGGAGGGCGTGAGGGAGCAGTACTTC. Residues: CASREGVREQYF.

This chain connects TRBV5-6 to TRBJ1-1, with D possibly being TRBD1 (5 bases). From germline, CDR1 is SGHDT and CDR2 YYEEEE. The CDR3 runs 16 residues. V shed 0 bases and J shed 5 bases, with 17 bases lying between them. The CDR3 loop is CASSLGRRQRRTEAFF. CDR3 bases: TGTGCCAGCAGCTTGGGCCGTCGACAGAGAAGGACTGAAGCTTTCTTT.

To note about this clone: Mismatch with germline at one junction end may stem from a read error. This CDR3 is CASSTGGGTEQFF. CDR3 DNA sequence: TGTGCTAGCAGCACGGGTGGAGGAACTGAGCAGTTCTTC. This chain uses TRBV7-7 with TRBJ2-1; a possible D gene is TRBD2 (5 bases). Germline values: CDR1 SSHAT, CDR2 FNYEAQ (reference sequence). This CDR3 contains 13 residues. Variable domain in full (rest from reference TRBV7-7 and TRBJ2-1): GAGVSQSPRYKVTKRGQDVTLRCDPISSHATLYWYQQALGQGPEFLTYFNYEAQPDKSGLPSDRFSAERPEGSISTLTIQRTEQRDSAMYRCASSTGGGTEQFFGPGTRLTVL.

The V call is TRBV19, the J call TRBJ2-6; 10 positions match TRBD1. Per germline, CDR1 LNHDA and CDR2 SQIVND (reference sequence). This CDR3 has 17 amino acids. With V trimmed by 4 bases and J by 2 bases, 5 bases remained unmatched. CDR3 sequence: CASSTGGQGTGANVLTF. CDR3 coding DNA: TGTGCCAGTAGTACCGGGGGACAGGGGACTGGGGCCAACGTCCTGACTTTC.

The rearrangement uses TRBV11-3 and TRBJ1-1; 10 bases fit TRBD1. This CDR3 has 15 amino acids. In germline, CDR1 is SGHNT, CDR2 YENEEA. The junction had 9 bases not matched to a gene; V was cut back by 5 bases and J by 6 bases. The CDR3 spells CASSQGQGGTAEAFF. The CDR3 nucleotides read TGTGCCAGCAGCCAAGGACAGGGGGGGACGGCTGAAGCTTTCTTT.

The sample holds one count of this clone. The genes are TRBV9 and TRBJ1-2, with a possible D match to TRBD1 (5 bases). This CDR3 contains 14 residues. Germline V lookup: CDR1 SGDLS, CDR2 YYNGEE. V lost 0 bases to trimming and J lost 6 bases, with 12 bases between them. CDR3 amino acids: CASSVASGKDGYTF. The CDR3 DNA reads TGTGCCAGCAGCGTAGCATCAGGGAAGGATGGCTACACCTTC.

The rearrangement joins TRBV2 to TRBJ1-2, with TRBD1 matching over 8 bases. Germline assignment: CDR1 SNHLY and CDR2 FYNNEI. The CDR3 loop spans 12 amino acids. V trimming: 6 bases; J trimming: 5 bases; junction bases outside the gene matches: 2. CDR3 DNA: TGTGCCAGCAGGGGGGACAGGTATGGCTACACCTTC. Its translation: CASRGDRYGYTF.

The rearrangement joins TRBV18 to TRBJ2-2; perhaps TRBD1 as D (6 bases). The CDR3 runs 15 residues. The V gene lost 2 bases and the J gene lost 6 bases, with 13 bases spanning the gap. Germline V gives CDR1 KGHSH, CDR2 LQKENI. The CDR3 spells CASSPMAGVPGELFF. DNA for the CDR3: TGTGCCAGCTCACCAATGGCAGGGGTCCCCGGGGAGCTGTTTTTT.

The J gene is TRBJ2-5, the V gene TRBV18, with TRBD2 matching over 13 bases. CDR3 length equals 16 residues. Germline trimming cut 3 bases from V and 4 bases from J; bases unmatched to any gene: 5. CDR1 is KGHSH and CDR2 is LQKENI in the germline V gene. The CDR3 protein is CASSPRTSGSRETQYF. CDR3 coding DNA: TGTGCCAGCTCACCCCGGACTAGCGGGAGTCGAGAGACCCAGTACTTC.

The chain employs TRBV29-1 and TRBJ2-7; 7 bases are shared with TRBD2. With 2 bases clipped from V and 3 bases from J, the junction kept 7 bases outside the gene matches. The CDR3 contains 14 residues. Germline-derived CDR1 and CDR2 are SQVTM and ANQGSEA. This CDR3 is CSVENPSGGYEQYF. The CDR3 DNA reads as TGCAGCGTTGAAAATCCTAGCGGTGGCTACGAGCAGTACTTC.